Sequencing of this T cell receptor (beta chain) was carried out in a study of CD8 T cells in Susac syndrome. Patients with Susac syndrome met diagnostic criteria defined recently for definite or probable disease. Whole-study findings and limits: Clonal expansion was present among Susac CD8+ cells. This expansion reached its peak in TEMRA cells and in active patients.

Of note for this clonotype: What it binds is unknown.

V gave up 6 bases and J gave up 0 bases; unmatched junction bases: 8. This CDR3 is built from 15 residues. The germline V gene has CDR1 SNHLY and CDR2 FYNNEI. Reverse transcription used roughly 0.5 to 1 ug RNA and random hexamers. TCRdb re-called the immunoSEQ multiplex PCR reads with MiXCR, one entry per CDR3 protein. The sample holds approximately 83,000 distinct CDR3 sequences, 94% seen once. The V gene is TRBV2, the J gene TRBJ2-7; 7 nucleotides align to TRBD1. The sequenced sample was CD8+ T cells from PBMCs. The clonotype comes from a human donor with Susac syndrome. Here the CDR3 reads CASRAETGTSYEQYF. As DNA, the CDR3 is TGTGCCAGCAGAGCCGAGACAGGGACCTCCTACGAGCAGTACTTC.